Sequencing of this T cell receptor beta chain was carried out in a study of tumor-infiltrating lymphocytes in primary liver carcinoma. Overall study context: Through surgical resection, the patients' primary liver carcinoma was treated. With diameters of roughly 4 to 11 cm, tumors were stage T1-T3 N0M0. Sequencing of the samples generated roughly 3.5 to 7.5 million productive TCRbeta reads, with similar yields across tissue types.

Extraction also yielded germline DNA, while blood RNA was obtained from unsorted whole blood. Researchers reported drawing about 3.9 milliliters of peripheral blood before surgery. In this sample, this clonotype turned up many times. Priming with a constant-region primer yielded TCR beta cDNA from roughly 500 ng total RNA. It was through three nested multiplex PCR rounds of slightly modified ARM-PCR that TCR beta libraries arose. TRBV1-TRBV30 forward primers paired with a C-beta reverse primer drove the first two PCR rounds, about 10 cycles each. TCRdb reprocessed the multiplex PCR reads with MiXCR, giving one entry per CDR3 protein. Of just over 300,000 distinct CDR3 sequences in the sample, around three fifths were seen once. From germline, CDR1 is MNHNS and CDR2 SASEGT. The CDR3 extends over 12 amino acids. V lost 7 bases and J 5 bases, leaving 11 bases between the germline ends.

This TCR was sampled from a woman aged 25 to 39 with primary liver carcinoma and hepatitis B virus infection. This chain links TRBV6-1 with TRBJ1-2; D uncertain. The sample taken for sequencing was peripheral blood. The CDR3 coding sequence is TGTGCCAGCAATGGCCGAGGGTATGGCTACACCTTC. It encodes CASNGRGYGYTF.